The T cell receptor (beta chain) under discussion was sequenced for a study of CD8 T cells in ankylosing spondylitis. Notes on the study in general: The study looked at matched synovial fluid samples from ankylosing spondylitis patients. Disease-linked clones were reported to be significantly enriched there. Prior work had noted some motif variants in reactive arthritis blood and synovial fluid. Within ankylosing spondylitis blood, a TCR beta motif made up of several highly homologous variants appeared to be characteristic. Clones linked to disease, bearing a CD8+ phenotype, were relatively rare in peripheral blood.

The germline V gene has CDR1 SQVTM and CDR2 ANQGSEA. The CDR3 runs to 15 residues. Trimming cost V 3 bases and J 2 bases, with 11 bases left between them. This clonotype was counted at least ten times. The target antigen is unknown. Quantitative 5'-RACE with molecular barcodes generated TCR beta libraries. In TCRdb, the 5' RACE reads were re-called with MiXCR into one record per CDR3 protein. The sample holds roughly 490,000 distinct CDR3 sequences; over 4% are singletons and the top ten take around 3.6%. The specimen sequenced was blood, either unsorted or a sorted T cell fraction (not recorded which). The sequence derives from a male donor with ankylosing spondylitis. The chain recombines TRBV29-1 with TRBJ2-6; no clear D. CDR3 nucleotide sequence: TGCAGCGTTGACACTTCCCCGGCTGGGGCCAACGTCCTGACTTTC. It yields the protein CSVDTSPAGANVLTF.